These 8 T cell receptor beta chains were sequenced from one sample in a study of graft-versus-host responses after intestinal transplantation. Here immunoSEQ multiplex PCR was the method, and the copy in TCRdb shows in-frame clones only, minus some. The sample gives thousands of clones, around 93% of which show up once; about 1.5% is in the top ten. This material consisted of PBMCs, taken about 30 days after intestinal transplant. These receptors originate from a human patient who received an intestinal transplant, so some T cells may come from the graft donor.

V and J are TRBV6-5 and TRBJ1-2; D not resolved. The CDR3 is 12 amino acids. CDR1 and CDR2 (germline): MNHEY, SVGAGI. Trimming removed 6 bases from V and 2 bases from J, with 7 bases in between. In DNA, the CDR3 is TGTGCCAGCAGCGGACGGAACTATGGCTACACCTTC. It translates to CASSGRNYGYTF.

The J gene is TRBJ1-3, the V gene TRBV4-1; D call uncertain. Between the trimmed V and J ends, which lost 1 base and 0 bases, there was a span of 7 bases. Germline assignment: CDR1 MGHRA and CDR2 YSYEKL. The CDR3 runs to 15 residues. CDR3 sequence (DNA): TGCGCCAGCAGCCAAGTTGTCAGCTCTGGAAACACCATATATTTT. This codes for CASSQVVSSGNTIYF.

The sample holds one count of this clone. J is TRBJ1-1 and V is TRBV27; 9 bases map to TRBD1. Germline lookup yields CDR1 MNHEY and CDR2 SMNVEV (reference sequence). The CDR3 has 15 amino acids. V dropped 6 bases and J dropped 3; count of bases not matched to a gene: 8. CDR3 amino acids: CASSPYRTGDTEAFF. The CDR3 region has the DNA TGTGCCAGCAGCCCTTACCGGACAGGGGACACTGAAGCTTTCTTT.

The chain combines TRBV13 with TRBJ2-1, with D perhaps matching TRBD2 (6 bases). Germline V CDR1 and CDR2: PRHDT, FYEKMQ (reference sequence). V dropped 4 bases and J dropped 6 bases, with 16 bases sitting between them. The CDR3 totals 15 residues. The CDR3 DNA sequence: TGTGCCAGCAGCTCCGGAAGCCGGGACTTCAATGAGCAGTTCTTC. Its translation is CASSSGSRDFNEQFF.

This rearrangement joins TRBV7-3 to TRBJ2-5; TRBD2 agrees at 9 bases. TRBJ2-7 explains the end of the DNA better; the J call may be wrong. There are 15 residues in the CDR3. Germline V gene lookup returns CDR1 SGHTA and CDR2 FQGTGA. CDR3 sequence (DNA): TGTGCCAGCAGCCTAGCGGGGCCGAGCTCCTACGAGCAGTACTTC. Protein sequence: CASSLAGPSSYEQYF.

The chain carries TRBV5-6 and TRBJ1-1; D call uncertain. CDR1 and CDR2 from the germline V gene are SGHDT and YYEEEE. The CDR3 has 17 residues. The germline V and J ends were trimmed by 1 base and 1 base, with 17 bases remaining between them. CDR3 residues: CASSLSFFGRRNTEAFF. In nucleotides, the CDR3 is TGTGCCAGCAGCTTGTCCTTTTTCGGCCGAAGGAACACTGAAGCTTTCTTT.

The V and J genes are TRBV27 and TRBJ2-7, with a tentative D call TRBD2 (5 bases). The CDR3 has 16 amino acids. Trimming cost V 5 bases and J 5 bases, with 22 bases left between them. CDR1 MNHEY and CDR2 SMNVEV come from the germline V gene (reference sequence). The CDR3 coding sequence is TGTGCCAGCAGTACCTACTCCGGTGGTGGGGAGAACGAGCAGTACTTC. Translating it yields CASSTYSGGGENEQYF.

The rearrangement links TRBV11-3 to TRBJ2-5, with D hard to call. Trimming took off 5 bases at V and 2 bases at J, with 24 bases between the two ends. The germline CDR1 and CDR2 sequences are SGHNT and YENEEA. The CDR3 has 18 residues. The DNA of the CDR3 is TGTGCCAGCAGCAGTAGAAACTACCCTAGTCTTGGGCAAGAGACCCAGTACTTC. Encoded protein: CASSSRNYPSLGQETQYF.